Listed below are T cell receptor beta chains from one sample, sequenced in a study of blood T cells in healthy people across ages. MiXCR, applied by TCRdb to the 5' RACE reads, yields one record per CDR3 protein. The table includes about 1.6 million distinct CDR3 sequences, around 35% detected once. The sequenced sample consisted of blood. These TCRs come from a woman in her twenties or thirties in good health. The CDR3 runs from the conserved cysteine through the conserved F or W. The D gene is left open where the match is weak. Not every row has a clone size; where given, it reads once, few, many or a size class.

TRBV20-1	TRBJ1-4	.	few	CSARKGTNEKLFF	TGCAGTGCTCGGAAGGGGACTAATGAAAAACTGTTTTTT
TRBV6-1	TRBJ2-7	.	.	CASSEAGGGYEQYF	TGTGCCAGCAGTGAAGCCGGTGGGGGGTACGAGCAGTACTTC
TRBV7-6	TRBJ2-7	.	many	CASSLDGRAKEQYF	TGTGCCAGCAGCTTAGATGGCAGGGCGAAGGAGCAGTACTTC
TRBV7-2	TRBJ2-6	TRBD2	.	CASRSGGVGANVLTF	TGTGCCAGCAGAAGCGGGGGTGTAGGGGCCAACGTCCTGACTTTC
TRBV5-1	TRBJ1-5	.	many	CASSLDGGSGQPQHF	TGCGCCAGCAGCTTGGACGGGGGGTCGGGACAGCCCCAGCATTTT
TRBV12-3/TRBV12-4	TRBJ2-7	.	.	CASSIRQRESEQYF	TGTGCCAGCAGTATCCGACAGAGGGAGTCCGAGCAGTACTTC
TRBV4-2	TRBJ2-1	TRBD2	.	CASSHRTSGGENEQFF	TGTGCCAGCAGCCACCGGACTAGCGGGGGGGAAAATGAGCAGTTCTTC
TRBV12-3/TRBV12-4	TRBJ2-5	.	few	CASSLTGQSRETQYF	TGTGCCAGCAGTTTGACAGGACAATCACGGGAGACCCAGTACTTC
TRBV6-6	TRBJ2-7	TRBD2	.	CASSLTSGRFGGDEQYF	TGTGCCAGCAGTTTGACTAGCGGGAGGTTTGGGGGCGACGAGCAGTACTTC
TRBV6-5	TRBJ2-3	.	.	CATGTSTDTQYF	TGTGCCACCGGGACTAGCACAGATACGCAGTATTTT
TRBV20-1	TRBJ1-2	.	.	CSARGAVLLGYTF	TGCAGTGCTAGGGGGGCGGTTCTACTTGGCTACACCTTC
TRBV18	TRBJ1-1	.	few	CASSTQGIGNTEAFF	TGTGCCAGCTCAACGCAGGGGATTGGGAACACTGAAGCTTTCTTT
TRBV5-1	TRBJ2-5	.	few	CASSLVTPTMEQYF	TGCGCCAGCAGCTTGGTCACACCTACCATGGAGCAGTACTTC
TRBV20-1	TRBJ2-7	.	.	CSASALEGSYEQYF	TGCAGTGCTAGTGCCTTAGAGGGCTCCTACGAGCAGTACTTC
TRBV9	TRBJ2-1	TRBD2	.	CASSGRTSGADEQFF	TGTGCCAGCAGCGGCAGGACTAGCGGTGCCGATGAGCAGTTCTTC
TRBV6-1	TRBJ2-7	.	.	CASETGPYEQYF	TGTGCCAGCGAGACAGGACCTTACGAGCAGTACTTC
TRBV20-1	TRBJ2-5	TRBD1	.	CSALTGQGGGETQYF	TGCAGTGCTTTAACGGGACAGGGGGGTGGAGAGACCCAGTACTTC
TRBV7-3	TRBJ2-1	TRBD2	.	CASSTSGGNNEQFF	TGTGCCAGCAGTACTAGCGGGGGGAACAATGAGCAGTTCTTC
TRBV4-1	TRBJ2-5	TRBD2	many	CASSHRGGEEETQYF	TGCGCCAGCAGCCACCGGGGGGGAGAGGAAGAGACCCAGTACTTC
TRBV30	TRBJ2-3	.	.	CAWSSGTDTQYF	TGTGCCTGGAGTAGCGGGACAGATACGCAGTATTTT
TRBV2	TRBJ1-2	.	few	CASVGRGYTF	TGTGCCAGCGTCGGGCGAGGCTACACCTTC
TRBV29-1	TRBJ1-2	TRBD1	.	CSVGQGRRGYTF	TGCAGCGTTGGACAGGGGCGAAGAGGCTACACCTTC
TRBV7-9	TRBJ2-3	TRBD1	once	CASSLQGDLTDTQYF	TGTGCCAGCAGCTTACAGGGGGACCTCACAGATACGCAGTATTTT
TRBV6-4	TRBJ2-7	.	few	CARRQVYSYEQYF	TGTGCCAGAAGACAGGTTTATTCCTACGAGCAGTACTTC
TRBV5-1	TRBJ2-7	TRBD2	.	CASSLALGTSGRAYEQYF	TGCGCCAGCAGCTTGGCACTCGGGACTAGCGGGAGGGCCTACGAGCAGTACTTC